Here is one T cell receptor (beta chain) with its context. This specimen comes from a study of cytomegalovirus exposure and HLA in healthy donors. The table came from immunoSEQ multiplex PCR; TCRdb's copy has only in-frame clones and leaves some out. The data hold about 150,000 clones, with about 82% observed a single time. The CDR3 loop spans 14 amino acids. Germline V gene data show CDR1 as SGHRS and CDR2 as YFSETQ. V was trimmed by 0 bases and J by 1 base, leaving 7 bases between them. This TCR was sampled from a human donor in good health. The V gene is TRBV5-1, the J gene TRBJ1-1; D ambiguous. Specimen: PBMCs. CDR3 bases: TGCGCCAGCAGCTTGGGGAGGGCGAACACTGAAGCTTTCTTT. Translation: CASSLGRANTEAFF.